The rows below give T cell receptor beta chains drawn from one sample of a study of blood T cell repertoires in COVID-19. Method: immunoSEQ multiplex PCR; TCRdb's copy keeps in-frame clones and lacks some. This table holds approximately 200,000 clones, approximately 88% found once. Material: PBMCs or T cells enriched from blood (not recorded which). These receptors all come from a woman aged 30 to 39 who had been exposed to COVID-19. The CDR3 runs from the conserved cysteine through the conserved F or W. D genes are given only for firm matches. Clone size is stated in some rows and not others, as once, few, many or a class when expanded.

>TRBV6-5|.|TRBD1|TRBJ1-2
TGTGCCAGCAGTTGGACAGGGACTAACTATGGCTACACCTTC
CASSWTGTNYGYTF
>TRBV19|.|.|TRBJ2-7
TGTGCCAGTAAAACCGGGTCAGGGTCTGACGAGCAGTACTTC
CASKTGSGSDEQYF
>TRBV4-2|.|TRBD2|TRBJ2-5
TGTGCCAGCAGCCAAGTAGTGCGGGAGGGCCATGAGACCCAGTACTTC
CASSQVVREGHETQYF
>TRBV30|few|.|TRBJ2-7
TGTGCCTGGAGCCGGGGAAGCGGAAGTGCCTACGAGCAGTACTTC
CAWSRGSGSAYEQYF
>TRBV6-2/TRBV6-3|.|TRBD1|TRBJ2-1
TGTGCCAGCAGTTACTCGTTGGGGGGGACAGGGAGGAATGAGCAGTTCTTC
CASSYSLGGTGRNEQFF
>TRBV7-9|.|TRBD2|TRBJ2-1
TGTGCCAGCAGCTCCAGGATGGCGGGAGGGCCCTATGAGCAGTTCTTC
CASSSRMAGGPYEQFF
>TRBV4-2|.|TRBD2|TRBJ2-6
TGTGCCAGCAGCCAAGAGATAGGACTAGCGGGAGATGGGGCCAACGTCCTGACTTTC
CASSQEIGLAGDGANVLTF
>TRBV30|.|TRBD1|TRBJ1-6
TGTGCCTGGAGTACCGGGACAGGGGGGGCTAATTCACCCCTCCACTTT
CAWSTGTGGANSPLHF
>TRBV5-4|.|TRBD1|TRBJ1-2
TGTGCCAGCAGCCTTGGGGGGGGGACAGGGTCTAACTATGGCTACACCTTC
CASSLGGGTGSNYGYTF
>TRBV7-9|once|.|TRBJ2-7
TGTGCCAGCAGCTCCAGCGGAAGAACCTACGAGCAGTACTTC
CASSSSGRTYEQYF
>TRBV4-1|.|.|TRBJ2-6
TGCGCCAGCAAGGGTATGGGGGGGGGCCGGGCCAACGTCCTGACTTTC
CASKGMGGGRANVLTF
>TRBV7-9|.|.|TRBJ1-6
TGTGCCAGCAGTTTCAGGACAGACTATAATTCACCCCTCCACTTT
CASSFRTDYNSPLHF
>TRBV30|.|.|TRBJ2-5
TGTGCCTGGAGTGTACGGGAGACCCAGTACTTC
CAWSVRETQYF
>TRBV2|.|TRBD2|TRBJ2-7
TGTGCCAGCAGTGAAGGACTAGCGGGAGCCGAGCAGTACTTC
CASSEGLAGAEQYF
>TRBV2|.|.|TRBJ1-2
TGTGCCACCATACCCGGGACTCAGGGAGCCTATGGAGATGACTACACCTTC
CATIPGTQGAYGDDYTF
>TRBV29-1|few|.|TRBJ2-2
TGCAGCGTTGAACGCGGGGCGAACACCGGGGAGCTGTTTTTT
CSVERGANTGELFF
>TRBV28|.|TRBD1|TRBJ2-5
TGTGCCAGTAGGACAGGGGGCTTCGGGACCCAGTACTTC
CASRTGGFGTQYF
>TRBV28|few|TRBD1|TRBJ1-2
TGTGCCAGCAGAGAGACAGGGGGCGCTAACTATGGCTACACCTTC
CASRETGGANYGYTF
>TRBV10-3|.|TRBD2|TRBJ2-6
TGTGCCACCATAGGGGACCGGAGCGGGAACTCTGGGGCCAACGTCCTGACTTTC
CATIGDRSGNSGANVLTF
>TRBV2|.|TRBD1|TRBJ1-5
TGTGCCAGCAGTTCCGGGACAGGGTTACAGCCCCAGCATTTT
CASSSGTGLQPQHF
>TRBV5-1|.|.|TRBJ2-7
TGCGCCAGCAAACCTAGCAAGTACGAGCAGTACTTC
CASKPSKYEQYF
>TRBV19|once|TRBD1|TRBJ2-7
TGTGCCAGTCGAGAATCAGGGGGCCTCTTGTTTGGGCAGTACTTC
CASRESGGLLFGQYF
>TRBV4-2|.|TRBD1|TRBJ2-1
TGTGCCAGCAGCCAAGAAGGACAGGGTGCTTACAATGAGCAGTTCTTC
CASSQEGQGAYNEQFF
>TRBV6-6|.|.|TRBJ2-5
TGTGCCAGCAGTTACCGGGGGTCCCAAGAGACCCAGTACTTC
CASSYRGSQETQYF
>TRBV6-5|.|.|TRBJ1-1
TGTGCCAGCAGTTATAGAGGGTACACTGAAGCTTTCTTT
CASSYRGYTEAFF
>TRBV28|once|TRBD1|TRBJ1-5
TGTGCCAGCAGGATACAGGGGAGACAGCCCCAGCATTTT
CASRIQGRQPQHF
>TRBV9|.|.|TRBJ2-7
TGTGCCAGCAGCAAGCGCCCCGATACGGGCGAGCAGTACTTC
CASSKRPDTGEQYF
>TRBV28|once|.|TRBJ2-3
TGTGCCAGCAGAAGGGGTGATACGCAGTATTTT
CASRRGDTQYF
>TRBV7-9|.|.|TRBJ2-7
TGTGCCAGCAGCGATGCCGTTCTAGCGATACACGAGCAGTACTTC
CASSDAVLAIHEQYF
>TRBV5-1|.|TRBD1|TRBJ1-6
TGCGCCAGCAAGCTGGGACAGGGAAGATCACCCCTCCACTTT
CASKLGQGRSPLHF
>TRBV6-5|.|TRBD2|TRBJ2-1
TGTGCCAGTACCCTCTGGCGGGAGGGGAACAATGAGCAGTTCTTC
CASTLWREGNNEQFF
>TRBV12-5|.|TRBD1|TRBJ1-5
TGTGCTAGTGGTTCGCATTCCGGGACAGGGTGGGCGAGCAATCAGCCCCAGCATTTT
CASGSHSGTGWASNQPQHF
>TRBV28|.|.|TRBJ2-2
TGCGCCAGCAGTTTGCTACGGGAGCTGTTTTTT
CASSLLRELFF
>TRBV5-4|.|.|TRBJ2-7
TGTGCCAGCAGCCCCGTCCGGAAACAGGCCTCCTACGAGCAGTACTTC
CASSPVRKQASYEQYF
>TRBV11-2|.|TRBD2|TRBJ2-7
TGTGCCAGCAGCTTCTCGGGGAGTAGCGGGAGTTCGGCCGAGCAGTACTTC
CASSFSGSSGSSAEQYF
>TRBV30|.|TRBD2|TRBJ2-2
TGTGCCTGCCCCTACGGGGGGGGCACCGGGGAGCTGTTTTTT
CACPYGGGTGELFF
>TRBV3-1/TRBV3-2|.|TRBD2|TRBJ2-7
TGTGCCAGCAGCCCCGGAGCGGGAGGGATCTACGAGCAGTACTTC
CASSPGAGGIYEQYF
>TRBV12-3/TRBV12-4|.|.|TRBJ1-4
TGTGCCAGCACCAGAGGGGGGGTAAAACTGTTTTTT
CASTRGGVKLFF
>TRBV11-2|many|.|TRBJ2-7
TGTGCCAGCAGGCTAGGGGCGGCTAGCGAGAATACCCTCTACGAGCAGTACTTC
CASRLGAASENTLYEQYF
>TRBV6-2/TRBV6-3|.|.|TRBJ1-4
TGTGCCAGCAGTTCGGTTTCCAGGGGTGGCGAAAAACTGTTTTTT
CASSSVSRGGEKLFF
>TRBV19|.|.|TRBJ1-5
TGTGCCAGTAGTATTAGGGGTAGCAATCAGCCCCAGCATTTT
CASSIRGSNQPQHF
>TRBV28|once|TRBD2|TRBJ2-7
TGTGCCAGCAGTTCGACCGGGACTAGTATTGCCTACGAGCAGTACTTC
CASSSTGTSIAYEQYF
>TRBV6-5|.|.|TRBJ2-2
TGTGCCAGCAGTATAGCGGACCCCACCGGGGAGCTGTTTTTT
CASSIADPTGELFF
>TRBV27|.|.|TRBJ1-5
TGTGCCAGCAGTCCTAGGGGCGCTCAGCCCCAGCATTTT
CASSPRGAQPQHF
>TRBV3-1/TRBV3-2|.|TRBD2|TRBJ2-7
TGTGCCAGCAGCCAAGAACTAGCGGGAAAGTTTTACGAGCAGTACTTC
CASSQELAGKFYEQYF
>TRBV2|.|.|TRBJ1-1
TGTGCCAGCAGTGACCTTTGGCGGGTCGGAGCTTTCTTT
CASSDLWRVGAFF
>TRBV5-8|.|TRBD1|TRBJ2-1
TGTGCCAGCAGCTTGAAACCGGGACAGGGGGCCGATGAGCAGTTCTTC
CASSLKPGQGADEQFF
>TRBV7-9|.|.|TRBJ2-1
TGTGCCAGCAGCTTAACTAGCCCTAACAATGAGCAGTTCTTC
CASSLTSPNNEQFF
>TRBV19|.|TRBD2|TRBJ2-1
TGTGCCAGTAGGTCCAAGCGGGAGACGATGAGGAATGAGCAGTTCTTC
CASRSKRETMRNEQFF
>TRBV19|.|.|TRBJ2-1
TGTGCCAGTAGTATTTCTAGAGCGGGCTACAATGAGCAGTTCTTC
CASSISRAGYNEQFF